This T cell receptor beta chain was captured in a study of radiotherapy plus CTLA-4 blockade in lung cancer (dated 2018 in TCRdb). About the investigation overall: Among the enrolled patients, about 19% had an objective response, and 31% reached disease control. The investigation overall reported the following: Early dynamic changes in blood T cell clones, together with increased serum interferon-beta after radiation, were reported as the strongest predictors of response. After treatment with radiotherapy and ipilimumab, TCR clones that came from tumors expanded in the peripheral blood.

Library preparation used the immunoSEQ multiplex PCR assay. Entries here come from immuneACCESS through TCRdb and include only in-frame sequences with V and J called. Some clones fail to appear in such tables; in the studies checked, an unresolved V gene covers under half of the shortfall, and the cause of the remainder is unknown. This sample gives approximately 100,000 clones in total; approximately 81% of them show up just once. The ten most abundant clones make up 2% to 2.5% of the sample. Between the V and J ends, shortened by 0 bases and 7 bases respectively, the junction contains 16 bases. Reading the germline V gene gives CDR1 LGHNA and CDR2 YSLEER. The CDR3 has 16 amino acids, counting the end cysteine and phenylalanine. Just the 48-base CDR3 DNA is kept, in frame starting at base 1. Focal radiation therapy combined with CTLA-4 blockade (ipilimumab) was tested in patients with chemo-refractory metastatic non-small-cell lung cancer.

A remark on this clone: Its antigen target is currently unknown. No qualities accompany the bases; no much larger clone lies one base away.

The chain employs TRBV4-3 and TRBJ2-1; TRBD1 could be the D gene, as 6 bases match. The origin of this receptor is a human donor with non-small cell lung cancer that progressed on radiotherapy plus ipilimumab. Some clones in this sample may be carry-over from other donors' samples. The input for sequencing was peripheral blood, taken from a patient treated with radiotherapy plus ipilimumab. CDR3 region: CASSQEPWTARNEQFF. The nucleotides read TGCGCCAGCAGCCAAGAGCCCTGGACAGCCCGTAATGAGCAGTTCTTC.